This TCR beta chain is drawn from a study of molecular identifiers for immune sequencing clone quantification. Bulk TCR library preparation followed previously described methods with listed TCR primers. TCRdb analysed the PCR reads with MiXCR anew, one entry per CDR3 protein. The table has 460,000 or so distinct CDR3 sequences, 20% to 25% seen once. Comment on this clonotype: Its target is not known. This may be a read error: a much more frequent sequence differs by one nucleotide.

Study results and caveats: Whereas clones above 20 RNA copies held under 1% of naive-cell molecules, they held over 98% of effector molecules.

The authors sorted naive CD8 T cells as CD8+CD4-CCR7+CD45RA+. The receptor was isolated from a human donor in good health. Some libraries in this study had Jurkat cell RNA spiked in. The sample taken for sequencing was naive CD8+ T cells from blood, with Jurkat cell RNA spiked in. Subset reported: FACS-sorted CD8+CD4-CCR7+CD45RA+ naive T cells.

DNA for the CDR3: TGTGCCAGCAGTTATCCACAGCCCCAGTATTTT. Translated: CASSYPQPQYF. V gene TRBV6-2 or TRBV6-3 combines with J gene TRBJ1-5, with no clear D. The J call is in doubt because the DNA end fits TRBJ2-3 better. Germline V lookup: CDR1 MNHEY, CDR2 SVGEGT. The CDR3 covers 11 residues.